This is a list of T cell receptor beta chains from one sample in a study of cytomegalovirus exposure and HLA in healthy donors. Produced via immunoSEQ multiplex PCR; TCRdb's table is partial and in-frame only. The table has under 150,000 clones, around four fifths seen once; the top ten hold about 2.5%. Sequencing input: PBMCs. All receptors derive from a boy aged 2 to 10 in good health and CMV-seronegative. The CDR3 runs from the conserved cysteine through the conserved F or W. The D gene is left open where the match is weak. Part of the rows lack a size; the others show once, few, many or a class for expanded clones.

CDR3nt: TGTGCCAGCAGCTTAGCGCGGTTCGACTTACGGGGGGGCCGCTACAATGAGCAGTTCTTC; CDR3aa: CASSLARFDLRGGRYNEQFF; v_gene: TRBV7-6; len: 20; j_gene: TRBJ2-1; d_gene: TRBD2; abundance: few
CDR3nt: TGTGCCAGCAGCTCCACATCTAGCGGGGGGGGGACCCAGTACTTC; CDR3aa: CASSSTSSGGGTQYF; v_gene: TRBV7-3; len: 15; j_gene: TRBJ2-5; d_gene: TRBD2; abundance: once
CDR3nt: TGCGCCAGCAGCGAACGTCAGGGTGTCTATGGCTACACCTTC; CDR3aa: CASSERQGVYGYTF; v_gene: TRBV5-1; len: 14; j_gene: TRBJ1-2; d_gene: -; abundance: -
CDR3nt: TGTGCCAGCAGACCGGCCGGGACAGGGGTCATGAACACTGAAGCTTTCTTT; CDR3aa: CASRPAGTGVMNTEAFF; v_gene: TRBV6-4; len: 17; j_gene: TRBJ1-1; d_gene: TRBD1; abundance: -
CDR3nt: TGTGCCAGTACATCCGACAGGGGGCCTCAGCCCCAGCATTTT; CDR3aa: CASTSDRGPQPQHF; v_gene: TRBV19; len: 14; j_gene: TRBJ1-5; d_gene: TRBD1; abundance: -
CDR3nt: TGTGCCAGCAACTTTGGACAGGGGCGCATGGGCGAGCAGTACTTC; CDR3aa: CASNFGQGRMGEQYF; v_gene: TRBV6-1; len: 15; j_gene: TRBJ2-7; d_gene: TRBD1; abundance: -
CDR3nt: TGTGCCAGCAGTGAACTTCTACAGTCTCCCTACAATGAGCAGTTCTTC; CDR3aa: CASSELLQSPYNEQFF; v_gene: TRBV6-1; len: 16; j_gene: TRBJ2-1; d_gene: -; abundance: -
CDR3nt: TGTGCCAGCAGCTTGGAAGGAGGGAATGAAAAACTGTTTTTT; CDR3aa: CASSLEGGNEKLFF; v_gene: TRBV5-6; len: 14; j_gene: TRBJ1-4; d_gene: -; abundance: -
CDR3nt: TGTGCCAGCAGCTTTGGTACTAGCGGGGCCTACGAGCAGTACTTC; CDR3aa: CASSFGTSGAYEQYF; v_gene: TRBV5-4; len: 15; j_gene: TRBJ2-7; d_gene: TRBD2; abundance: few
CDR3nt: TGCAGTGCTGATTACAGGGATGGCTACACCTTC; CDR3aa: CSADYRDGYTF; v_gene: TRBV20-1; len: 11; j_gene: TRBJ1-2; d_gene: -; abundance: -
CDR3nt: TGTGCCAGCAGCCGGACGGGACAGGTTCCTGGGGCCAACGTCCTGACTTTC; CDR3aa: CASSRTGQVPGANVLTF; v_gene: TRBV14; len: 17; j_gene: TRBJ2-6; d_gene: TRBD1; abundance: -
CDR3nt: TGTACCAGCAGACTGACAGCCTTTCGTGGCTACACCTTC; CDR3aa: CTSRLTAFRGYTF; v_gene: TRBV5-6; len: 13; j_gene: TRBJ1-2; d_gene: -; abundance: -
CDR3nt: TGTGCCAGCAGCGAACCGAACCGGCCCGGAGGCTCCTACGAGCAGTACTTC; CDR3aa: CASSEPNRPGGSYEQYF; v_gene: TRBV2; len: 17; j_gene: TRBJ2-7; d_gene: -; abundance: -
CDR3nt: TGTGCCATCAGTGAGGGCAGCTACAATGAGCAGTTCTTC; CDR3aa: CAISEGSYNEQFF; v_gene: TRBV10-3; len: 13; j_gene: TRBJ2-1; d_gene: -; abundance: -
CDR3nt: TGTGCCAGCAGTGAAAGAGCGGGGCGAGCCTACGAGCAGTACTTC; CDR3aa: CASSERAGRAYEQYF; v_gene: TRBV2; len: 15; j_gene: TRBJ2-7; d_gene: TRBD2; abundance: -
CDR3nt: TGTGCCACCAGCAGAGAGAGCGGGGGGGTGGTCAATGAGCAGTTCTTC; CDR3aa: CATSRESGGVVNEQFF; v_gene: TRBV15; len: 16; j_gene: TRBJ2-1; d_gene: TRBD2; abundance: -
CDR3nt: TGTGCCAGCAGTATCACGGGAGTCCCCTACAATGAGCAGTTCTTC; CDR3aa: CASSITGVPYNEQFF; v_gene: TRBV28; len: 15; j_gene: TRBJ2-1; d_gene: -; abundance: few
CDR3nt: TGTGCCATCAGTGAGCTACAGGGGGCAGCAAACTATGGCTACACCTTC; CDR3aa: CAISELQGAANYGYTF; v_gene: TRBV10-3; len: 16; j_gene: TRBJ1-2; d_gene: TRBD1; abundance: -
CDR3nt: TGTGCCAGCAGCCCAGGGGCAGGGGCAGGAAACACCATATATTTT; CDR3aa: CASSPGAGAGNTIYF; v_gene: TRBV7-2; len: 15; j_gene: TRBJ1-3; d_gene: -; abundance: -
CDR3nt: TGTGCCAGCAGCTTGTGGACAGGGAGGATCACCGGGGAGCTGTTTTTT; CDR3aa: CASSLWTGRITGELFF; v_gene: TRBV7-2; len: 16; j_gene: TRBJ2-2; d_gene: TRBD1; abundance: -
CDR3nt: TGTGCCAGCATAACAGGGTTCTCTGGAAACACCATATATTTT; CDR3aa: CASITGFSGNTIYF; v_gene: TRBV6-1; len: 14; j_gene: TRBJ1-3; d_gene: -; abundance: -
CDR3nt: TGTGCCAGCAGTTACAGCGGGAGCTCCTACAATGAGCAGTTCTTC; CDR3aa: CASSYSGSSYNEQFF; v_gene: TRBV6-5; len: 15; j_gene: TRBJ2-1; d_gene: TRBD2; abundance: -
CDR3nt: TGCAGCGTTGTTGAGAGGGGACAAATTAACACTGAAGCTTTCTTT; CDR3aa: CSVVERGQINTEAFF; v_gene: TRBV29-1; len: 15; j_gene: TRBJ1-1; d_gene: -; abundance: -
CDR3nt: TGTGCCAGCAGCCAACTCACCGGCGGCTCCTACAATGAGCAGTTCTTC; CDR3aa: CASSQLTGGSYNEQFF; v_gene: TRBV7-4; len: 16; j_gene: TRBJ2-1; d_gene: -; abundance: -
CDR3nt: TGTGCCAGCAGCTTACACGCGAAGGGGGCTAGGGACTATGGCTACACCTTC; CDR3aa: CASSLHAKGARDYGYTF; v_gene: TRBV13; len: 17; j_gene: TRBJ1-2; d_gene: TRBD1; abundance: -
CDR3nt: TGTGCCAGCAGCTTAGGGGGGGGACAGGGACCCGTTTATCAGCCCCAGCATTTT; CDR3aa: CASSLGGGQGPVYQPQHF; v_gene: TRBV7-2; len: 18; j_gene: TRBJ1-5; d_gene: TRBD1; abundance: -
CDR3nt: TGCGCCAGCAGCCAAGAAATGGGGGCAGGGTCGGAGACCCAGTACTTC; CDR3aa: CASSQEMGAGSETQYF; v_gene: TRBV4-3; len: 16; j_gene: TRBJ2-5; d_gene: -; abundance: -
CDR3nt: TGTGCCAGCAGCTCCCCTAGTAAAACTGGCTCCTATAATTCACCCCTCCACTTT; CDR3aa: CASSSPSKTGSYNSPLHF; v_gene: TRBV7-2; len: 18; j_gene: TRBJ1-6; d_gene: -; abundance: -
CDR3nt: TGTGCCAGTAGTATATTCGGAGGGGGCCTGAACACTGAAGCTTTCTTT; CDR3aa: CASSIFGGGLNTEAFF; v_gene: TRBV19; len: 16; j_gene: TRBJ1-1; d_gene: TRBD1; abundance: -
CDR3nt: TGTGCCACGAGGGATCCAGGGGGGCGTACTGAAGCTTTCTTT; CDR3aa: CATRDPGGRTEAFF; v_gene: TRBV11-2; len: 14; j_gene: TRBJ1-1; d_gene: TRBD1; abundance: -
CDR3nt: TGTGCCAGCAGTGAAGACAGGGGGACTGAAGCTTTCTTT; CDR3aa: CASSEDRGTEAFF; v_gene: TRBV6-4; len: 13; j_gene: TRBJ1-1; d_gene: TRBD1; abundance: -
CDR3nt: TGTGTCAGCAGCCAAAGGGGGACAGATACGCAGTATTTT; CDR3aa: CVSSQRGTDTQYF; v_gene: TRBV14; len: 13; j_gene: TRBJ2-3; d_gene: -; abundance: -
CDR3nt: TGTGCCAGCAGTTTATCCTCGACTAGCGGGAGTTTCGGGGAGCTGTTTTTT; CDR3aa: CASSLSSTSGSFGELFF; v_gene: TRBV27; len: 17; j_gene: TRBJ2-2; d_gene: TRBD2; abundance: -
CDR3nt: TGTGCCAGCTCCCCGACTAGCGGGAGGGTTGCAGATACGCAGTATTTT; CDR3aa: CASSPTSGRVADTQYF; v_gene: TRBV18; len: 16; j_gene: TRBJ2-3; d_gene: TRBD2; abundance: -
CDR3nt: TGTGCCAGCAGTGCGGGGGGAGACTCTGGGGCCAACGTCCTGACTTTC; CDR3aa: CASSAGGDSGANVLTF; v_gene: TRBV6-4; len: 16; j_gene: TRBJ2-6; d_gene: TRBD2; abundance: -
CDR3nt: TGTGCCAGTAGTATGGGAGGACTTAATCAGCCCCAGCATTTT; CDR3aa: CASSMGGLNQPQHF; v_gene: TRBV19; len: 14; j_gene: TRBJ1-5; d_gene: -; abundance: -
CDR3nt: TGTGCCAGCAGGCCAGGAAGCACCGGGGAGCTGTTTTTT; CDR3aa: CASRPGSTGELFF; v_gene: TRBV6-5; len: 13; j_gene: TRBJ2-2; d_gene: -; abundance: -
CDR3nt: TGTGCCAGCAGCTTACACCCGACAGTACAGCCCCAGCATTTT; CDR3aa: CASSLHPTVQPQHF; v_gene: TRBV6-5; len: 14; j_gene: TRBJ1-5; d_gene: -; abundance: -
CDR3nt: TGTGCCAGCAGTGAATCAGGCGGGGAGCTGTTTTTT; CDR3aa: CASSESGGELFF; v_gene: TRBV25-1; len: 12; j_gene: TRBJ2-2; d_gene: -; abundance: few
CDR3nt: TGTGCCAGCAGCAGACAGGGCGGCAATCAGCCCCAGCATTTT; CDR3aa: CASSRQGGNQPQHF; v_gene: TRBV6-5; len: 14; j_gene: TRBJ1-5; d_gene: TRBD1; abundance: -
CDR3nt: TGTGCCAGTAGTCGTCAGGGGCGTAGCAATCAGCCCCAGCATTTT; CDR3aa: CASSRQGRSNQPQHF; v_gene: TRBV19; len: 15; j_gene: TRBJ1-5; d_gene: -; abundance: -
CDR3nt: TGTGCCAGCAGCATGAAAAGGAGGACTGAAGCTTTCTTT; CDR3aa: CASSMKRRTEAFF; v_gene: TRBV6-5; len: 13; j_gene: TRBJ1-1; d_gene: -; abundance: few
CDR3nt: TGTGCCAGCACCTTAGACAGGAACACTGAAGCTTTCTTT; CDR3aa: CASTLDRNTEAFF; v_gene: TRBV2; len: 13; j_gene: TRBJ1-1; d_gene: -; abundance: -
CDR3nt: TGCGCCAGCAGCTCGGATACAGGGCTACCTGGAAACACCATATATTTT; CDR3aa: CASSSDTGLPGNTIYF; v_gene: TRBV5-1; len: 16; j_gene: TRBJ1-3; d_gene: -; abundance: -
CDR3nt: TGTGCTAGTGGTCTGGGACTAGCGGGGGGTCGGAGCTACGAGCAGTACTTC; CDR3aa: CASGLGLAGGRSYEQYF; v_gene: TRBV12-5; len: 17; j_gene: TRBJ2-7; d_gene: TRBD2; abundance: -